The following is a TCR beta chain sequence with its context. Its antigen is currently unknown. Construction of TCR beta libraries was performed using quantitative 5'-RACE with molecular barcodes. TCRdb re-called the 5' RACE reads through MiXCR, storing one row per CDR3 protein. The repertoire has about 800,000 distinct CDR3 sequences, approximately 12% of them found once; the top ten carry about 0.49%. The CDR3 sequence is 15 residues long. Germline V gene sequence: CDR1 ENHRY, CDR2 SYGVKD. Between the trimmed V and J ends, which lost 1 base and 4 bases, there was a span of 13 bases. The data were taken from a study of CD8 T cells in ankylosing spondylitis. Study-wide results and limits: CD8+ cells made up the disease-linked clones, which were relatively rare in peripheral blood. Made up of about eight highly homologous variants, a TCR beta motif appeared characteristic of ankylosing spondylitis blood. There were earlier reports of some motif variants in reactive arthritis synovial fluid and blood. There was reportedly significant enrichment of clones that were disease-linked in matched ankylosing spondylitis synovial fluid.

The genes are TRBV10-3 and TRBJ1-2; D not resolved. The receptor comes from a male donor with ankylosing spondylitis. The material sequenced was blood, either unsorted or a sorted T cell fraction (not recorded which). Written as DNA, the CDR3 is TGTGCCATCAGTGAGTTGCAGTCCCAGTTCTATGGCTACACCTTC. Amino acids: CAISELQSQFYGYTF.